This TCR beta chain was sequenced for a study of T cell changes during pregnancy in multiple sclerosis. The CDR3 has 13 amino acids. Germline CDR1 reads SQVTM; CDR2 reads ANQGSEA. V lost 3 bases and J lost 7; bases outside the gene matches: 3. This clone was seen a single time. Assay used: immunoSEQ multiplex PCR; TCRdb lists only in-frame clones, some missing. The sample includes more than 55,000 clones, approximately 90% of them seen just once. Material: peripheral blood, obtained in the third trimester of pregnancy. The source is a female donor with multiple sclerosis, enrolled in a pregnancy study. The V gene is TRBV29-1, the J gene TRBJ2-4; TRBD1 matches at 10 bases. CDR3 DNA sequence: TGCAGCGTTGAGGACAGGGGGTACAACATTCAGTACTTC. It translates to CSVEDRGYNIQYF.